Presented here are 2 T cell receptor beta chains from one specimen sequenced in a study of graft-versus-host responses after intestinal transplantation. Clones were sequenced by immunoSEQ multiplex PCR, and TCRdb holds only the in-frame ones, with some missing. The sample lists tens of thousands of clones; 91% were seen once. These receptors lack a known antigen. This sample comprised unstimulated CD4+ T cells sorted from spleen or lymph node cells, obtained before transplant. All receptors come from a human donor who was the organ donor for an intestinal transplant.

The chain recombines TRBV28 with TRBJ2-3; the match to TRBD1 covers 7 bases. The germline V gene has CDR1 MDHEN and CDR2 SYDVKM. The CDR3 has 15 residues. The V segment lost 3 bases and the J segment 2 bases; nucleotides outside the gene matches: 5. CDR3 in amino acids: CASSFGGQPTDTQYF. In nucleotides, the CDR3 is TGTGCCAGCAGTTTTGGGGGACAGCCCACAGATACGCAGTATTTT. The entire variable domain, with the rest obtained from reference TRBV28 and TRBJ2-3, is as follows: DVKVTQSSRYLVKRTGEKVFLECVQDMDHENMFWYRQDPGLGLRLIYFSYDVKMKEKGDIPEGYSVSREKKERFSLILESASTNQTSMYLCASSFGGQPTDTQYFGPGTRLTVL.

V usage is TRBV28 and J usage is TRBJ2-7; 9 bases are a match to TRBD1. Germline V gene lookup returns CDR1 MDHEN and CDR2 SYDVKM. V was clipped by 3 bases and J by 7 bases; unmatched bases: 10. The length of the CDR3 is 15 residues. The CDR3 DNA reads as TGTGCCAGCAGTTTTCTGGGGACAGGGCCCCTGGAGCAGTACTTC. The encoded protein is CASSFLGTGPLEQYF. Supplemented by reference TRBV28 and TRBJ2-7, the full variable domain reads DVKVTQSSRYLVKRTGEKVFLECVQDMDHENMFWYRQDPGLGLRLIYFSYDVKMKEKGDIPEGYSVSREKKERFSLILESASTNQTSMYLCASSFLGTGPLEQYFGPGTRLTVT.